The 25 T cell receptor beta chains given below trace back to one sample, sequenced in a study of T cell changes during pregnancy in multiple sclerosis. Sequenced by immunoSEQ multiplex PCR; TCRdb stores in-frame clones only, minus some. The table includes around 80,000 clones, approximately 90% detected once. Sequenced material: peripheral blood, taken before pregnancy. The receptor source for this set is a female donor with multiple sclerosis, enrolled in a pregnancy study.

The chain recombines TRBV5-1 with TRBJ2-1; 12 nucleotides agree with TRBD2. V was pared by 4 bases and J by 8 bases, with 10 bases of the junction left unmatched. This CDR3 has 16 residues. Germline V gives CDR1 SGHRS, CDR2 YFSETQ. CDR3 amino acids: CASSAIGTSGFDEQFF. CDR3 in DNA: TGCGCCAGCAGCGCGATCGGGACTAGCGGGTTCGATGAGCAGTTCTTC.

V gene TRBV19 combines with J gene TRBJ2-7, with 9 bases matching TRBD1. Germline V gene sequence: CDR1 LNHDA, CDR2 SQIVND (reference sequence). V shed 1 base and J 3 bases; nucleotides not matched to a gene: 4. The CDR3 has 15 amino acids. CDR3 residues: CASSIAGTGLYEQYF. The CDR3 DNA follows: TGTGCCAGTAGTATAGCCGGGACAGGGCTCTACGAGCAGTACTTC.

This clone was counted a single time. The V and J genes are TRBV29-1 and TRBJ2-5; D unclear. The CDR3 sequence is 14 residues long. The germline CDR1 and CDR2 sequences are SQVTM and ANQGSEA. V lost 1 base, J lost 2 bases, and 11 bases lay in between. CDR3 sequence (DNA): TGCAGCGTTGAAGTCGTGGGCCGGCAAGAGACCCAGTACTTC. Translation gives CSVEVVGRQETQYF.

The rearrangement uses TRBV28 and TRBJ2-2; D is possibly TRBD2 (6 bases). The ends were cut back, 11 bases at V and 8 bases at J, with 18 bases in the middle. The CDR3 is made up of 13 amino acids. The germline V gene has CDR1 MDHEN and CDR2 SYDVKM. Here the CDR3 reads CASLVAGKGELFF. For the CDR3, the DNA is TGTGCCTCGCTGGTGGCGGGAAAAGGGGAGCTGTTTTTT.

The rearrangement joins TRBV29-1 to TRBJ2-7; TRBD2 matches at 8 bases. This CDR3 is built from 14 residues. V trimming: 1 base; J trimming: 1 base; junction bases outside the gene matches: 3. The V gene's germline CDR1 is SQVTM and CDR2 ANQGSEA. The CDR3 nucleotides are TGCAGCGTTGAAGTTAGCGGGAATTCCTACGAGCAGTACTTC. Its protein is CSVEVSGNSYEQYF.

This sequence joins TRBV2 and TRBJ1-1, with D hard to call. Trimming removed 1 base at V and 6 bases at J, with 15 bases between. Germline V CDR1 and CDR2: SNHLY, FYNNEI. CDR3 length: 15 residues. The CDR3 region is CASSEGVLSSAEAFF. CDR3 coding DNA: TGTGCCAGCAGTGAAGGCGTTTTATCTTCGGCTGAAGCTTTCTTT.

The CDR3 DNA is TGTGCCAGTAGTCCGCAGAGCACAGATACGCAGTATTTT. This encodes CASSPQSTDTQYF. This chain connects TRBV19 to TRBJ2-3; D not resolved. Germline V gene data show CDR1 as LNHDA and CDR2 as SQIVND (reference sequence). CDR3 length: 13 residues. The V and J ends lost 5 bases and 0 bases respectively, with 6 bases between them.

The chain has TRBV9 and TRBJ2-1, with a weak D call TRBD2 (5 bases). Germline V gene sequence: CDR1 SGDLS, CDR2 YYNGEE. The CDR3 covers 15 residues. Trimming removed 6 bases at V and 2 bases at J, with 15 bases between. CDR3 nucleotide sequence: TGTGCCAGCACTAAAGCGGCAGTCCCCTACAATGAGCAGTTCTTC. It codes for CASTKAAVPYNEQFF.

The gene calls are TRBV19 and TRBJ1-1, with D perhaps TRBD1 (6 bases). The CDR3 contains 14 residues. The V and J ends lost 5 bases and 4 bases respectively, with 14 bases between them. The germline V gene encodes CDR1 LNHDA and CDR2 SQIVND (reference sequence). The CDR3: CASSPGVGVTEAFF. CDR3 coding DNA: TGTGCCAGTAGTCCAGGGGTCGGAGTCACTGAAGCTTTCTTT.

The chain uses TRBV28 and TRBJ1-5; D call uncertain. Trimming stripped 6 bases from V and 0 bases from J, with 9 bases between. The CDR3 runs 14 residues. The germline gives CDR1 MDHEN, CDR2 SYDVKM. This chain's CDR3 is CASSTGLSNQPQHF. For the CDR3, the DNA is TGTGCCAGCAGCACGGGTCTTAGCAATCAGCCCCAGCATTTT.

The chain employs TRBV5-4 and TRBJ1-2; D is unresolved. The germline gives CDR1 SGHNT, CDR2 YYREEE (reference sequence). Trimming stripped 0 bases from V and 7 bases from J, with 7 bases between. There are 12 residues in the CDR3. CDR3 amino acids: CASSLASIGYTF. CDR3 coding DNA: TGTGCCAGCAGCTTGGCATCTATTGGCTACACCTTC.

In DNA, the CDR3 is TGTGCCAGCAGCCCCCTGGACAGCTATGGCTACACCTTC. It codes for CASSPLDSYGYTF. This chain links TRBV14 with TRBJ1-2, with D possibly matching TRBD1 (6 bases). CDR3 size: 13 residues. Per the germline V gene, CDR1 is SGHDN and CDR2 is FVKESK. Trimming took off 4 bases at V and 4 bases at J, with 10 bases between the two ends.

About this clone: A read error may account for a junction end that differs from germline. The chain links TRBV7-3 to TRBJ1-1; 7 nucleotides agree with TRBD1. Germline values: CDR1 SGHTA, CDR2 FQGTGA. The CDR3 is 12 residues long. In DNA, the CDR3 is TGTGCCAGCAGCTCTACGGACAGGAAATTCCACTTT. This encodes CASSSTDRKFHF.

DNA of the CDR3: TGCGCCAGCAGCCAAGAATCCGGGGACTACGAGCAGTTCTTC. Translated: CASSQESGDYEQFF. The genes are TRBV4-1 and TRBJ2-1; 7 bases match TRBD2. The trim removed 0 bases at V and 10 bases at J, leaving 6 bases unmatched. Germline lookup yields CDR1 MGHRA and CDR2 YSYEKL. The CDR3 covers 14 residues.

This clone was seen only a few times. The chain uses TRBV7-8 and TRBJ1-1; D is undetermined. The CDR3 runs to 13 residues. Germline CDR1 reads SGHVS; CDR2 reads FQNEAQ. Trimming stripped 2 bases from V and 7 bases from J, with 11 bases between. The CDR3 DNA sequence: TGTGCCAGCAGCTTATGGGCCCAGAGTGAAGCTTTCTTT. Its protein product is CASSLWAQSEAFF.

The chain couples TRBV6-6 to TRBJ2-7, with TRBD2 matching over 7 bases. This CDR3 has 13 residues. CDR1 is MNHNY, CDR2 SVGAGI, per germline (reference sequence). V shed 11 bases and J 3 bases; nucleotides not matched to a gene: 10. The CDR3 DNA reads TGTGCCGCAAGGCGGGAGCCGGGCTACGAGCAGTACTTC. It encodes CAARREPGYEQYF.

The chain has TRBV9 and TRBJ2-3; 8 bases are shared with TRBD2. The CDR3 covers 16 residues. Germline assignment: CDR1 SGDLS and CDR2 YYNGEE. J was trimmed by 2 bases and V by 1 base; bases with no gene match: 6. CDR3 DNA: TGTGCCAGCAGCGTACCCATAGCGGGACCCACAGATACGCAGTATTTT. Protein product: CASSVPIAGPTDTQYF.

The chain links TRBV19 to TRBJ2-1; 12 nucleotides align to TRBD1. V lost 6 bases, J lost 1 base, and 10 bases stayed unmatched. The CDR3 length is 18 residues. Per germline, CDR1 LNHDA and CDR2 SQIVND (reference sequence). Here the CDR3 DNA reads TGTGCCAGTAGAGGGACAGGGGGCTTCCATACTTCCTACAATGAGCAGTTCTTC. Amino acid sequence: CASRGTGGFHTSYNEQFF.

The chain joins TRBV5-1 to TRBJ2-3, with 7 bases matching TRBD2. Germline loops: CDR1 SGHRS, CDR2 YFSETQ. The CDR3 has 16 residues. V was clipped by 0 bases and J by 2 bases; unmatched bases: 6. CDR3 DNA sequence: TGCGCCAGCAGCTTGGGTGCGGGAGAGGACACAGATACGCAGTATTTT. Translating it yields CASSLGAGEDTDTQYF.

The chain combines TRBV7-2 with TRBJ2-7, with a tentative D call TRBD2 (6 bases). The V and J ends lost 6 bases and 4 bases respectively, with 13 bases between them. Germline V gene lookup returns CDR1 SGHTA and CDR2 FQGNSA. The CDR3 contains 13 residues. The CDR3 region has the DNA TGTGCCAGCAGGGACGGGACTTCTTACGAGCAGTACTTC. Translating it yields CASRDGTSYEQYF.

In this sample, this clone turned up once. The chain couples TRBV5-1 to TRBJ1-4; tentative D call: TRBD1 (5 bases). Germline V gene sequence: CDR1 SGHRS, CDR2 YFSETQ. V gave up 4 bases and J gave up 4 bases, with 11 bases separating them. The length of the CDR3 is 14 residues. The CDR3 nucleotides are TGCGCCAGCAGCCAAGACAGAAATAATGAAAAACTGTTTTTT. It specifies CASSQDRNNEKLFF.

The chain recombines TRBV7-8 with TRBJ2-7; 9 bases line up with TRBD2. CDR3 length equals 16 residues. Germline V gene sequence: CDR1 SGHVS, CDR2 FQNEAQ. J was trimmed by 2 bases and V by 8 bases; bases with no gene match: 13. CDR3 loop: CASQPISGSPPYEQYF. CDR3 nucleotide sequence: TGTGCCAGCCAGCCTATTAGCGGGAGCCCTCCCTACGAGCAGTACTTC.

CDR3 loop: CASSLQREQYF. CDR3 coding DNA: TGTGCCAGCAGTCTCCAGCGGGAGCAGTACTTC. The chain is built from TRBV28 and TRBJ2-7; maybe TRBD2 (5 bases). Germline lookup yields CDR1 MDHEN and CDR2 SYDVKM. This CDR3 is built from 11 residues. Trimming took 5 bases from V and 7 from J, leaving 9 bases between them.

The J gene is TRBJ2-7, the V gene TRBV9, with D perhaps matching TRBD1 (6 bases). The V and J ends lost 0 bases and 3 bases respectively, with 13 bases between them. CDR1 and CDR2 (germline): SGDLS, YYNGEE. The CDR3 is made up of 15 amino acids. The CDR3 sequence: CASSVAAGEIYEQYF. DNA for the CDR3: TGTGCCAGCAGCGTAGCGGCAGGGGAAATCTACGAGCAGTACTTC.

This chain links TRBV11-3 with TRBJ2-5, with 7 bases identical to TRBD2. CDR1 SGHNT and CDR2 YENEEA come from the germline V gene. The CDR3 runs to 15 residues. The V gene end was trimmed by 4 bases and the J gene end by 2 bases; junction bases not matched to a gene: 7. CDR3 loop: CASSSGAGSQETQYF. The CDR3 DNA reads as TGTGCCAGCAGCTCCGGAGCGGGGTCACAAGAGACCCAGTACTTC.